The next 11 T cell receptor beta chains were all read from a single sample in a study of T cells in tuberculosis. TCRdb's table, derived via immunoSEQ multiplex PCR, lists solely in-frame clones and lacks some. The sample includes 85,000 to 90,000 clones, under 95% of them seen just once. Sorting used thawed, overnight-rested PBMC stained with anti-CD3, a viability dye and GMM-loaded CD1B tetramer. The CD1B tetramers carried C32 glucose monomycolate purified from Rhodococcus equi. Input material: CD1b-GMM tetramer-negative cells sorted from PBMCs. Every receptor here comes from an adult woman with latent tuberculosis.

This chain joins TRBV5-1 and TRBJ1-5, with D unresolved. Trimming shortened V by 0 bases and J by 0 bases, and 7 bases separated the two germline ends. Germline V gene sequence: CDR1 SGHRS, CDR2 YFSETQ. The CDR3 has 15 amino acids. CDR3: CASSLDGDSNQPQHF. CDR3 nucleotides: TGCGCCAGCAGCTTGGACGGAGATAGCAATCAGCCCCAGCATTTT.

CDR3 in amino acids: CASSPSWGRGIKWYGYTF. Written as DNA, the CDR3 is TGTGCCAGCAGCCCATCTTGGGGGCGAGGGATTAAATGGTATGGCTACACCTTC. This chain joins TRBV11-2 and TRBJ1-2, with D perhaps TRBD1 (6 bases). There are 18 residues in the CDR3. The V end lost 5 bases, the J end lost 5 bases, and 27 bases lay between the germline ends. The germline V gene encodes CDR1 SGHAT and CDR2 FQNNGV.

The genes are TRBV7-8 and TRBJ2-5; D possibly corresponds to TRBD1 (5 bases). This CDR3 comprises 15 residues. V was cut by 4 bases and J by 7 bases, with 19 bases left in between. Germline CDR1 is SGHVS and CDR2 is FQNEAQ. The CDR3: CASSSDGPPQGTQYF. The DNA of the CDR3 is TGTGCCAGCAGCTCGGATGGACCCCCCCAGGGGACCCAGTACTTC.

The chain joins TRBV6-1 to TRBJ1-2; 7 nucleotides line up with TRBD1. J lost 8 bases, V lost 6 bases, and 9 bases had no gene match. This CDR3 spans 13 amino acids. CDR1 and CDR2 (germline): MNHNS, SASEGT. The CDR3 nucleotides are TGTGCCAGCAGCCAAGACAGGGTCATGGGCTACACCTTC. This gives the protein CASSQDRVMGYTF.

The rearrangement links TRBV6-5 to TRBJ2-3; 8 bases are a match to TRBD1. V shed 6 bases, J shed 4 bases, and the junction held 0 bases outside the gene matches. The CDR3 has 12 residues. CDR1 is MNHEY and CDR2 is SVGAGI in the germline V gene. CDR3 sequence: CASRQGADTQYF. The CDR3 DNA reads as TGTGCCAGCAGACAGGGGGCAGATACGCAGTATTTT.

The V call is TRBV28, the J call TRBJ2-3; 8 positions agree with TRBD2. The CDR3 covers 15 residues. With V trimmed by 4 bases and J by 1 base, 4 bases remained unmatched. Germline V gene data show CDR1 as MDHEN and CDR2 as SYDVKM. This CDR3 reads CASSSRGAGTDTQYF. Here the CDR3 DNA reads TGTGCCAGCAGTTCGCGGGGGGCCGGCACAGATACGCAGTATTTT.

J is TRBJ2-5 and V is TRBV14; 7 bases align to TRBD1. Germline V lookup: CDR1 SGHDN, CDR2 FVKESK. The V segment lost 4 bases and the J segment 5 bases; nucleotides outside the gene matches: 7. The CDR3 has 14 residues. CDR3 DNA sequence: TGTGCCAGCAGCCCCCCGTCCAGGGGGGAGACCCAGTACTTC. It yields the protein CASSPPSRGETQYF.

The CDR3: CASSRGRQGVEPQHF. The CDR3 nucleotides are TGTGCCAGTAGTAGAGGCAGACAGGGGGTCGAACCCCAGCATTTT. This sequence joins TRBV19 and TRBJ1-5, with 9 nucleotides matching TRBD1. The CDR3 loop spans 15 amino acids. The germline V gene encodes CDR1 LNHDA and CDR2 SQIVND (reference sequence). The V segment lost 4 bases and the J segment 10 bases; nucleotides outside the gene matches: 11.

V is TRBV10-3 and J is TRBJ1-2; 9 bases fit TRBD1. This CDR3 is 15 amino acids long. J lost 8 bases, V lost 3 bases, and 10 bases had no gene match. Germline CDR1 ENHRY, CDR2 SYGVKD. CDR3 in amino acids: CAISDSGQGLGGYTF. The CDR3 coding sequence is TGTGCCATCAGTGATTCGGGACAGGGCCTCGGAGGCTACACCTTC.

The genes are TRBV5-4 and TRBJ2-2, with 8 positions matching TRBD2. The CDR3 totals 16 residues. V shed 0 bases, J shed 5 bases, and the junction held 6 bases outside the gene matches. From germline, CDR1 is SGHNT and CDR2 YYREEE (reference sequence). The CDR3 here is CASSLETGGQTGELFF. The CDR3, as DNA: TGTGCCAGCAGCTTGGAGACGGGGGGGCAAACCGGGGAGCTGTTTTTT. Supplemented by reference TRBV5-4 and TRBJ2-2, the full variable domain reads ETGVTQSPTHLIKTRGQQVTLRCSSQSGHNTVSWYQQALGQGPQFIFQYYREEENGRGNFPPRFSGLQFPNYSSELNVNALELDDSALYLCASSLETGGQTGELFFGEGSRLTVL.

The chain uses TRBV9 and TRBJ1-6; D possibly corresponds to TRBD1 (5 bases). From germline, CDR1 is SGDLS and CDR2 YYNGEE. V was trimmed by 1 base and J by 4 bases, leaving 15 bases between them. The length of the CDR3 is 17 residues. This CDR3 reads CASSVKYRGTYNSPLHF. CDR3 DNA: TGTGCCAGCAGCGTAAAGTATCGGGGGACGTATAATTCACCCCTCCACTTT. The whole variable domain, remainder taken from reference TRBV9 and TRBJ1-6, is DSGVTQTPKHLITATGQRVTLRCSPRSGDLSVYWYQQSLDQGLQFLIQYYNGEERAKGNILERFSAQQFPDLHSELNLSSLELGDSALYFCASSVKYRGTYNSPLHFGNGTRLTVT.